Each of the 9 T cell receptor beta chains below was sequenced from the same sample in a study of shared clonotypes between healthy human individuals. Measured with immunoSEQ multiplex PCR; TCRdb has only the in-frame clones, and not every one. The sample lists 1.5 million to 2.5 million clones; about 95% were seen once. CD45RO-negative, CCR7-positively selected cells formed the naive CD8 fraction, excluding terminally differentiated effector memory CD45RA+ cells. The source material was naive CD8+ T cells sorted from blood. These receptor sequences come from a man younger than 30 in good health.

The V and J genes are TRBV4-3 and TRBJ2-7; 10 bases align to TRBD1. Germline assignment: CDR1 LGHNA and CDR2 YSLEER. Trimming took 4 bases from V and 3 from J; bases not matched to a gene: 6. The CDR3 sequence is 15 residues long. This chain's CDR3 is CASSLGQGEVYEQYF. CDR3 coding DNA: TGCGCCAGCAGCCTCGGACAGGGGGAAGTCTACGAGCAGTACTTC.

This chain uses TRBV5-4 with TRBJ1-1, with D possibly being TRBD1 (5 bases). V lost 6 bases, J lost 3 bases, and 12 bases lay in between. The CDR3 contains 13 residues. Germline V gene sequence: CDR1 SGHNT, CDR2 YYREEE (reference sequence). The CDR3 DNA follows: TGTGCCAGCAACCAGGGATGGGACACTGAAGCTTTCTTT. Translating it yields CASNQGWDTEAFF.

A single count supports this clone. The rearrangement links TRBV6-5 to TRBJ2-5, with 10 nucleotides matching TRBD2. After removal of 2 bases from V and 8 bases from J, the junction contained 5 bases not matched to a gene. CDR3 length: 14 residues. Germline loops: CDR1 MNHEY, CDR2 SVGAGI. CDR3 in amino acids: CASSYGASGGTQYF. The CDR3 coding sequence is TGTGCCAGCAGTTACGGGGCTAGCGGGGGAACCCAGTACTTC.

In this sample, this clone turned up once. The chain recombines TRBV2 with TRBJ1-5; D gene ambiguous. The CDR3 contains 14 residues. Trimming stripped 0 bases from V and 1 base from J, with 4 bases between. Per germline, CDR1 SNHLY and CDR2 FYNNEI. The CDR3: CASSEAGSNQPQHF. The CDR3 coding sequence is TGTGCCAGCAGTGAAGCAGGGAGCAATCAGCCCCAGCATTTT.

The chain has TRBV7-9 and TRBJ2-7; the D gene is possibly TRBD1 (5 bases). V gave up 1 base and J gave up 2 bases, with 9 bases separating them. Per germline, CDR1 SEHNR and CDR2 FQNEAQ (reference sequence). The CDR3 is made up of 14 amino acids. CDR3 bases: TGTGCCAGCAGCTTAGGGAAGGGGCCCTACGAGCAGTACTTC. Protein: CASSLGKGPYEQYF. The whole variable domain, remainder taken from reference TRBV7-9 and TRBJ2-7, is DTGVSQNPRHKITKRGQNVTFRCDPISEHNRLYWYRQTLGQGPEFLTYFQNEAQLEKSRLLSDRFSAERPKGSFSTLEIQRTEQGDSAMYLCASSLGKGPYEQYFGPGTRLTVT.

This sequence joins TRBV13 and TRBJ2-5, with D possibly being TRBD2 (5 bases). V was shortened by 2 bases and J by 0 bases, with 7 bases between the two germline ends. CDR1 and CDR2 (germline): PRHDT, FYEKMQ (reference sequence). The CDR3 runs 14 residues. CDR3 in amino acids: CASSLTGYQETQYF. CDR3 nucleotide sequence: TGTGCCAGCAGCTTAACGGGGTACCAAGAGACCCAGTACTTC. The full variable domain, completed using reference TRBV13 and TRBJ2-5, is AAGVIQSPRHLIKEKRETATLKCYPIPRHDTVYWYQQGPGQDPQFLISFYEKMQSDKGSIPDRFSAQQFSDYHSELNMSSLELGDSALYFCASSLTGYQETQYFGPGTRLLVL.

This clone is a singleton in its sample. This chain uses TRBV7-9 with TRBJ2-1; perhaps TRBD2 as D (7 bases). Germline V gene data show CDR1 as SEHNR and CDR2 as FQNEAQ (reference sequence). This CDR3 comprises 16 residues. Trimming removed 5 bases at V and 5 bases at J, with 19 bases between. The CDR3 DNA is TGTGCCAGCAGCCCTGCAGGGGAGGGCCGGGACAATGAGCAGTTCTTC. Its translation is CASSPAGEGRDNEQFF.

The V gene is TRBV11-2, the J gene TRBJ2-7; D gene ambiguous. V was pared by 3 bases and J by 3 bases, with 15 bases between. Germline CDR1 reads SGHAT; CDR2 reads FQNNGV. The CDR3 totals 15 residues. For the CDR3, the DNA is TGTGCCAGCAGCTTCCGGATAGAGCAGGACTACGAGCAGTACTTC. Protein product: CASSFRIEQDYEQYF.

The V gene is TRBV29-1, the J gene TRBJ2-3; D could derive from TRBD1 or TRBD2 (6 bases each). Germline V lookup: CDR1 SQVTM, CDR2 ANQGSEA. Trimming left V 6 bases short and J 5 bases short, with 12 bases between. The CDR3 loop spans 12 amino acids. The CDR3 sequence: CSVIKGGDTQYF. Written as DNA, the CDR3 is TGCAGCGTCATCAAGGGGGGAGATACGCAGTATTTT.